The next 3 T cell receptor beta chains were all read from a single sample in a study of T cell responses to AZD1222 COVID-19 vaccine. Method: immunoSEQ multiplex PCR; TCRdb's copy keeps in-frame clones and lacks some. The table has about 99,000 clones, approximately 90% seen once; the top ten hold just under 3%. Sequencing used peripheral blood, obtained on day 0 of AZD1222 vaccination. All receptors come from an adult in good health.

V gene TRBV4-3 combines with J gene TRBJ2-6; D ambiguous. The CDR3 consists of 16 residues. The germline CDR1 and CDR2 sequences are LGHNA and YSLEER. Trimming pared 3 bases from V and 0 bases from J, leaving 9 bases between. The CDR3 region is CASSQTGASGANVLTF. In nucleotides, the CDR3 is TGCGCCAGCAGCCAGACTGGAGCCTCTGGGGCCAACGTCCTGACTTTC.

This sequence joins TRBV7-9 and TRBJ1-1; D ambiguous. Trimming shortened V by 5 bases and J by 7 bases, and 5 bases separated the two germline ends. Germline V lookup: CDR1 SEHNR, CDR2 FQNEAQ (reference sequence). The CDR3 sequence is 10 residues long. Here the CDR3 DNA reads TGTGCCAGCAGCCGCTTTGAAGCTTTCTTT. Translated, it gives CASSRFEAFF.

With respect to this clone: The junction does not match germline at one end; this may be a read error. V is TRBV5-1 and J is TRBJ1-4; TRBD1 agrees at 12 bases. The CDR3 is 15 amino acids. Germline CDR1 SGHRS, CDR2 YFSETQ. The chain's CDR3 is CASSTGTGGGEKLFF. In DNA form, the CDR3 reads TGTGCCAGCAGCACCGGGACAGGGGGCGGTGAAAAACTGTTTTTT.